These 28 T cell receptor beta chains were all obtained from the same sample, sequenced in a study of T cell responses to AZD1222 COVID-19 vaccine. Sequenced by immunoSEQ multiplex PCR; TCRdb stores in-frame clones only, minus some. The sample has about 66,000 clones, more than 60% seen once; the top ten hold roughly 3.5%. This material consisted of peripheral blood, taken 28 days after the second AZD1222 dose. All receptors come from an adult who received the AZD1222 COVID-19 vaccine.

In its sample, this clone was seen once. V gene TRBV5-1 combines with J gene TRBJ1-1, with 8 bases identical to TRBD1. CDR1 is SGHRS and CDR2 is YFSETQ in the germline V gene. Trimming took 1 base from V and 5 from J; bases not matched to a gene: 4. The CDR3 length is 14 residues. CDR3 nucleotides: TGCGCCAGCAGCTTGCAGGGGGCAATGACTGAAGCTTTCTTT. Translation: CASSLQGAMTEAFF.

This clone was seen only a few times. This same CDR3 is encoded by further DNA sequences in the sample. The V and J genes are TRBV7-3 and TRBJ2-2; no reliable D call. Germline CDR1 reads SGHTA; CDR2 reads FQGTGA. The CDR3 length is 13 residues. Trimming stripped 4 bases from V and 0 bases from J, with 3 bases between. CDR3 loop: CASSSPNTGELFF. The CDR3 DNA reads as TGTGCCAGCAGCTCCCCGAACACCGGGGAGCTGTTTTTT.

The chain uses TRBV6-2 or TRBV6-3 and TRBJ2-6; D call uncertain. Trimming took 5 bases from V and 2 from J, leaving 16 bases between them. This CDR3 has 17 amino acids. Per the germline V gene, CDR1 is MNHEY and CDR2 is SVGEGT. In nucleotides, the CDR3 is TGTGCCAGCAGTCAAGTAACCTCGGTGGCTGGGGCCAACGTCCTGACTTTC. This sequence encodes CASSQVTSVAGANVLTF.

About this clone itself: The identical CDR3 is also encoded by other nucleotide sequences in the sample. This chain's CDR3 is CASSQTSGGETQYF. In DNA form, the CDR3 reads TGTGCCAGCAGCCAGACTAGCGGGGGGGAGACCCAGTACTTC. The chain carries TRBV7-2 and TRBJ2-5, with 13 nucleotides matching TRBD2. The length of the CDR3 is 14 residues. The V segment lost 5 bases and the J segment 5 bases; nucleotides outside the gene matches: 2. Germline-derived CDR1 and CDR2 are SGHTA and FQGNSA.

This chain uses TRBV2 with TRBJ1-5; the D is unclear. V was pared by 5 bases and J by 8 bases, with 13 bases between. The CDR3 extends over 13 amino acids. Germline assignment: CDR1 SNHLY and CDR2 FYNNEI. CDR3 sequence (DNA): TGTGCCAGCAGTAGTCAGGAGGAAGAGCCCCAGCATTTT. Encoded protein: CASSSQEEEPQHF.

The chain recombines TRBV28 with TRBJ2-3; 16 positions agree with TRBD2. The CDR3 has 19 residues. With V trimmed by 7 bases and J by 2 bases, 12 bases remained unmatched. Germline V gives CDR1 MDHEN, CDR2 SYDVKM. This chain's CDR3 is CASTHAGLAGGRDTDTQYF. The CDR3, as DNA: TGTGCCAGCACCCACGCGGGACTAGCGGGGGGGCGGGACACAGATACGCAGTATTTT.

The chain couples TRBV6-1 to TRBJ1-4; 7 positions agree with TRBD1. Per germline, CDR1 MNHNS and CDR2 SASEGT. With V trimmed by 0 bases and J by 7 bases, 11 bases remained unmatched. The CDR3 spans 17 residues. The CDR3 protein is CASSEAHRGLGSEKLFF. DNA of the CDR3: TGTGCCAGCAGTGAAGCGCACAGGGGTTTAGGGAGTGAAAAACTGTTTTTT.

This clone has just a few counts. The J gene is TRBJ2-4, the V gene TRBV2; the D is unclear. The V gene lost 5 bases and the J gene lost 0 bases, with 11 bases spanning the gap. This CDR3 is 15 amino acids long. Germline CDR1 SNHLY, CDR2 FYNNEI. Here the CDR3 reads CASSLGFLAKNIQYF. The CDR3 nucleotides read TGTGCCAGCAGTCTGGGGTTTTTAGCCAAAAACATTCAGTACTTC. The full variable domain, completed using reference TRBV2 and TRBJ2-4, is EPEVTQTPSHQVTQMGQEVILRCVPISNHLYFYWYRQILGQKVEFLVSFYNNEISEKSEIFDDQFSVERPDGSNFTLKIRSTKLEDSAMYFCASSLGFLAKNIQYFGAGTRLSVL.

This clone showed up just a few times. The rearrangement joins TRBV5-6 to TRBJ1-2; D unresolved. Trimming removed 0 bases from V and 3 bases from J, with 3 bases in between. This CDR3 spans 12 amino acids. From germline, CDR1 is SGHDT and CDR2 YYEEEE. As DNA, the CDR3 is TGTGCCAGCAGCTTGGGGGACTATGGCTACACCTTC. Its translation: CASSLGDYGYTF. Variable domain in full (rest from reference TRBV5-6 and TRBJ1-2): DAGVTQSPTHLIKTRGQQVTLRCSPKSGHDTVSWYQQALGQGPQFIFQYYEEEERQRGNFPDRFSGHQFPNYSSELNVNALLLGDSALYLCASSLGDYGYTFGSGTRLTVV.

The chain joins TRBV18 to TRBJ1-1, with 7 positions matching TRBD1. Looked up from germline, CDR1 is KGHSH and CDR2 is LQKENI. Trimming took 3 bases from V and 2 from J; bases not matched to a gene: 3. The CDR3 extends over 14 amino acids. The CDR3 coding sequence is TGTGCCAGCTCACCCGGACAGGAAAACACTGAAGCTTTCTTT. Protein sequence: CASSPGQENTEAFF.

The V call is TRBV18, the J call TRBJ2-7; 10 bases fit TRBD1. With V trimmed by 5 bases and J by 0 bases, 4 bases remained unmatched. Germline CDR1 KGHSH, CDR2 LQKENI. This CDR3 spans 15 amino acids. CDR3 residues: CASSSGTGVSYEQYF. Here the CDR3 DNA reads TGTGCCAGCTCATCTGGGACAGGGGTCTCCTACGAGCAGTACTTC.

The CDR3 region is CASSRWEGTANSPLHF. Written as DNA, the CDR3 is TGTGCCAGCAGCAGATGGGAGGGGACAGCTAATTCACCCCTCCACTTT. This rearrangement joins TRBV6-2 or TRBV6-3 to TRBJ1-6; 7 nucleotides line up with TRBD1. The CDR3 totals 16 residues. V was clipped by 6 bases and J by 6 bases; unmatched bases: 11. Germline lookup yields CDR1 MNHEY and CDR2 SVGEGT.

The chain carries TRBV5-1 and TRBJ2-2; D unresolved. The V gene's germline CDR1 is SGHRS and CDR2 YFSETQ. CDR3 length equals 15 residues. V was shortened by 2 bases and J by 0 bases, with 8 bases between the two germline ends. The CDR3 coding sequence is TGCGCCAGCAGCTTCGGCAGTTCGAACACCGGGGAGCTGTTTTTT. This codes for CASSFGSSNTGELFF.

The chain links TRBV30 to TRBJ1-6, with TRBD1 matching 7 bases. CDR3 size: 17 residues. V lost 0 bases and J lost 5; bases outside the gene matches: 10. Germline V lookup: CDR1 GTSNPN, CDR2 SVGIG (reference sequence). CDR3 bases: TGTGCCTGGAGTGTACAGGGGTTTGGGGTCAATAATTCACCCCTCCACTTT. It encodes CAWSVQGFGVNNSPLHF.

The rearrangement uses TRBV6-6 and TRBJ1-4, with 9 bases matching TRBD1. J was trimmed by 5 bases and V by 6 bases; bases with no gene match: 7. The CDR3 has 15 residues. CDR1 and CDR2 (germline): MNHNY, SVGAGI (reference sequence). Here the CDR3 reads CASSNTGQGNEKLFF. The DNA of the CDR3 is TGTGCCAGCAGCAACACGGGACAGGGCAATGAAAAACTGTTTTTT.

The rearrangement links TRBV19 to TRBJ2-3; perhaps TRBD2 as D (5 bases). Germline CDR1 LNHDA, CDR2 SQIVND (reference sequence). V shed 0 bases and J shed 5 bases, with 9 bases lying between them. CDR3 length equals 14 residues. The chain's CDR3 is CASSIEVGRDTQYF. As DNA, the CDR3 is TGTGCCAGTAGTATAGAGGTAGGGAGAGATACGCAGTATTTT.

The chain employs TRBV7-9 and TRBJ1-3; 7 bases match TRBD1. The CDR3 consists of 15 residues. V shed 5 bases and J 1 base; nucleotides not matched to a gene: 5. The germline CDR1 and CDR2 sequences are SEHNR and FQNEAQ (reference sequence). The CDR3 loop reads CASSPGTASGNTIYF. As DNA, the CDR3 is TGTGCCAGCAGCCCGGGGACAGCATCTGGAAACACCATATATTTT.

CDR3 DNA sequence: TGTGCCAGTAGTGGGTGGCAGTCCAATCAGCCCCAGCATTTT. As protein: CASSGWQSNQPQHF. This chain connects TRBV19 to TRBJ1-5; D is ambiguous. This CDR3 has 14 amino acids. Germline CDR1 reads LNHDA; CDR2 reads SQIVND (reference sequence). Trimming removed 5 bases at V and 3 bases at J, with 11 bases between.

A single count supports this clone. The rearrangement joins TRBV11-2 to TRBJ2-5; 7 bases align to TRBD1. CDR1 and CDR2 (germline): SGHAT, FQNNGV. J lost 1 base, V lost 5 bases, and 4 bases had no gene match. The CDR3 is 14 residues long. The CDR3 region is CASSLDRVQETQYF. The CDR3 nucleotides read TGTGCCAGCAGCCTCGACAGGGTCCAAGAGACCCAGTACTTC.

Of note for this clone: Other DNA sequences from this sample encode an identical CDR3 as well. The genes are TRBV28 and TRBJ1-1; D not resolved. Germline values: CDR1 MDHEN, CDR2 SYDVKM. CDR3 length: 10 amino acids. V was cut by 7 bases and J by 3 bases, with 3 bases left in between. CDR3 amino acids: CASKHTEAFF. The CDR3 bases are TGTGCCAGCAAGCACACTGAAGCTTTCTTT. Full variable domain (missing parts from reference TRBV28 and TRBJ1-1): DVKVTQSSRYLVKRTGEKVFLECVQDMDHENMFWYRQDPGLGLRLIYFSYDVKMKEKGDIPEGYSVSREKKERFSLILESASTNQTSMYLCASKHTEAFFGQGTRLTVV.

The V and J genes are TRBV12-3 or TRBV12-4 and TRBJ1-5; D not resolved. The CDR3 has 13 amino acids. Trimming removed 5 bases at V and 5 bases at J, with 10 bases between. This chain's CDR3 is CASSTQRDQPQHF. The CDR3, as DNA: TGTGCCAGCAGTACTCAGAGGGATCAGCCCCAGCATTTT.

The rearrangement links TRBV7-2 to TRBJ2-2; possible D gene TRBD2, 6 bases. The V gene's germline CDR1 is SGHTA and CDR2 FQGNSA. The V end was cut by 6 bases, the J end by 4 bases, with 12 bases between. The CDR3 has 14 residues. The CDR3 sequence: CASSRRGVTGELFF. In nucleotides, the CDR3 is TGTGCCAGCAGTCGGCGGGGTGTCACCGGGGAGCTGTTTTTT.

This chain uses TRBV7-2 with TRBJ1-3; D call uncertain. CDR1 SGHTA and CDR2 FQGNSA come from the germline V gene. This CDR3 spans 15 amino acids. Trimming left V 1 base short and J 4 bases short, with 11 bases between. In DNA, the CDR3 is TGTGCCAGCAGCTTAGAGTCCGGTTCGGGAAACACCATATATTTT. Protein: CASSLESGSGNTIYF.

This clone was seen a single time. The chain uses TRBV11-2 and TRBJ2-7; D is unresolved. V was shortened by 5 bases and J by 0 bases, with 8 bases between the two germline ends. The CDR3 totals 13 residues. In germline, CDR1 is SGHAT, CDR2 FQNNGV. CDR3 amino acids: CASSPLFSYEQYF. CDR3 nucleotide sequence: TGTGCCAGCAGCCCCTTATTCTCCTACGAGCAGTACTTC.

J is TRBJ2-7 and V is TRBV29-1, with TRBD1 matching over 7 bases. Germline V CDR1 and CDR2: SQVTM, ANQGSEA. This CDR3 has 12 amino acids. Trimming took 7 bases from V and 5 from J; bases not matched to a gene: 8. The CDR3 DNA is TGCAGCGCCACCCTTACAGGGGACGAGCAGTACTTC. Amino acids: CSATLTGDEQYF.

The chain recombines TRBV5-1 with TRBJ2-1; 12 nucleotides align to TRBD2. The CDR3 consists of 17 residues. The V gene end was trimmed by 0 bases and the J gene end by 8 bases; junction bases not matched to a gene: 9. Germline-derived CDR1 and CDR2 are SGHRS and YFSETQ. The CDR3 DNA is TGCGCCAGCAGCTTGGGGCTACTAGCGGGGGGCCCCGATGAGCAGTTCTTC. Protein product: CASSLGLLAGGPDEQFF.

The rearrangement uses TRBV13 and TRBJ2-7; D remains unclear. CDR1 and CDR2 from the germline V gene are PRHDT and FYEKMQ (reference sequence). Deletions cut 1 base from V and 6 bases from J, with 10 bases between. CDR3 length equals 13 residues. CDR3 nucleotide sequence: TGTGCCAGCAGCTTAGTCACAGCCGGCGAGCAGTACTTC. Amino acid sequence: CASSLVTAGEQYF.

The V call is TRBV9, the J call TRBJ2-3, with D perhaps TRBD1 (7 bases). The CDR3 extends over 15 amino acids. The V and J ends lost 1 base and 6 bases respectively, with 15 bases between them. Germline lookup yields CDR1 SGDLS and CDR2 YYNGEE. The CDR3 nucleotides read TGTGCCAGCAGCGTAAGGAGGGACAGCGGGGATACGCAGTATTTT. Encoded protein: CASSVRRDSGDTQYF.